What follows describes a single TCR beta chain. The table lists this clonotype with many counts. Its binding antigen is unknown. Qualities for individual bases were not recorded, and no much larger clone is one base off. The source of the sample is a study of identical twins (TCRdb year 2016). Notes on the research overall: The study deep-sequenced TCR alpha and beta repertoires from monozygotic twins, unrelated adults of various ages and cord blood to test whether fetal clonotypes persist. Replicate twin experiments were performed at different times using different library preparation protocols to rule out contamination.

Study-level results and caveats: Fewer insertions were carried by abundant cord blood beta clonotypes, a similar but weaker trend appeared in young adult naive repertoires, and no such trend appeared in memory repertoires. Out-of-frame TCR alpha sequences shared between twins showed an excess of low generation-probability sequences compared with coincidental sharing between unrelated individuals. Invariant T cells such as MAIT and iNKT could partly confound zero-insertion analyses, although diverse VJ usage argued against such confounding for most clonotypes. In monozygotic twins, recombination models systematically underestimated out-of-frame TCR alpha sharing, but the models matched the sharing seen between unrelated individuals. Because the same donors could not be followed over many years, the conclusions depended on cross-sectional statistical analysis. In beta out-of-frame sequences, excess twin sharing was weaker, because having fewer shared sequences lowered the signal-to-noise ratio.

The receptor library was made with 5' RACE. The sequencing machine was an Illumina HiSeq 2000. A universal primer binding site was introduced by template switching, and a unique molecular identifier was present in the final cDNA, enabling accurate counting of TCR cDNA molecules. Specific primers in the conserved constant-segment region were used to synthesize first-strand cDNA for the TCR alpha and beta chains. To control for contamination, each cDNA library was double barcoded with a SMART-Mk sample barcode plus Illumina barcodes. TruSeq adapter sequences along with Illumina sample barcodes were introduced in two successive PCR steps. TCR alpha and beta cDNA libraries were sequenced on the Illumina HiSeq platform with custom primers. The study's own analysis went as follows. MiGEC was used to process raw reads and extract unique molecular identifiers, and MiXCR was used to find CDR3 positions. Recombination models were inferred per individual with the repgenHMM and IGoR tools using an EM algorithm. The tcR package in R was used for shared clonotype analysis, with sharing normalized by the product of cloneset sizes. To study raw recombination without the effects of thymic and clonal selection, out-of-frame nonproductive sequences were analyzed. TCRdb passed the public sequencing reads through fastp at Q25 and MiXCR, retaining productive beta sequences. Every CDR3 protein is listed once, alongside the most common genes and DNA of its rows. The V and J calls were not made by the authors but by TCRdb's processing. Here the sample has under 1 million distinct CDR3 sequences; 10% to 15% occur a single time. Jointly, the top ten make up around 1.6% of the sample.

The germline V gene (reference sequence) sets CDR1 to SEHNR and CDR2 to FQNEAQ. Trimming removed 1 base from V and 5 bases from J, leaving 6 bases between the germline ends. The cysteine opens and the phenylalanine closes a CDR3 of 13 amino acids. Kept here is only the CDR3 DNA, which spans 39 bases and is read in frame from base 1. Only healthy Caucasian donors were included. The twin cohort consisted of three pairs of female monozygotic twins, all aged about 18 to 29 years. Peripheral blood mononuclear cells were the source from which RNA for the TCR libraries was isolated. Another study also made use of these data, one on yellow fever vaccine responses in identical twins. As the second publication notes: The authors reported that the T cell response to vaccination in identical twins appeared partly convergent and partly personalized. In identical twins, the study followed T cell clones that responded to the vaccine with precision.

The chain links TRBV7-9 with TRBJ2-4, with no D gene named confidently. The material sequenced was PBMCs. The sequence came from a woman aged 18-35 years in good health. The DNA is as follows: TGTGCCAGCAGCTTAGTTCCACAAAACATTCAGTACTTC. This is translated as CASSLVPQNIQYF.